A selection of T cell receptor beta chains follows, all from one sample in a study of T cells in Graves' hyperthyroidism and ophthalmopathy. TCRdb itself ran the multiplex PCR reads through MiXCR, one entry per CDR3 protein. The table shows 600,000 or so distinct CDR3 sequences, with 14% occurring only once. The source material was blood. The receptors come from a woman between 18 and 30 years old with Graves' ophthalmopathy. The CDR3 runs from the conserved cysteine through the conserved F or W. The D gene is left open where the match is weak. Clone size is shown for a subset of rows, as once, few, many or a class of expanded clone.

j_gene	d_gene	len	abundance	v_gene	CDR3nt	CDR3aa
TRBJ1-5	-	12	few	TRBV20-1	TGCAGTGCTAGAGACCCTAAGGGGCCCCAGCATTTT	CSARDPKGPQHF
TRBJ1-2	-	15	few	TRBV12-3/TRBV12-4	TGTGCCAGCAGTTTTACCCCGACGCCCAACTATGGCTACACCTTC	CASSFTPTPNYGYTF
TRBJ2-1	TRBD1	16	few	TRBV4-1	TGCGCCAGCACCTACTCCGGGACAGGGGATTACAATGAGCAGTTCTTC	CASTYSGTGDYNEQFF
TRBJ1-2	-	14	many	TRBV5-5	TGTGCCAGCAGCCCGCCGACATCCAACTATGGCTACACCTTC	CASSPPTSNYGYTF
TRBJ2-1	TRBD1	15	many	TRBV27	TGTGCCAGCAGTTTATTGGGGACAGAGTACAATGAGCAGTTCTTC	CASSLLGTEYNEQFF
TRBJ1-5	-	14	many	TRBV15	TGTGCCACCAGCAGAGAGGATGGCAATCAGCCCCAGCATTTT	CATSREDGNQPQHF
TRBJ2-1	TRBD2	17	-	TRBV7-3	TGTGCCAGCAGCCCGGGACTAGCGGGAGGGCCCTACAATGAGCAGTTCTTC	CASSPGLAGGPYNEQFF
TRBJ2-1	-	16	-	TRBV7-9	TGTGCCAGCACCGATCCCCGCCGAGTAGCGGACAATGAGCAGTTCTTC	CASTDPRRVADNEQFF
TRBJ1-2	-	17	-	TRBV19	TGTGCCAGTAGTATAGAAGCGTCAGGGATCGGAAACTATGGCTACACCTTC	CASSIEASGIGNYGYTF
TRBJ1-2	-	14	many	TRBV29-1	TGCAGCGTTGGGGGGGACCCTTCCAACTATGGCTACACCTTC	CSVGGDPSNYGYTF
TRBJ1-5	-	15	many	TRBV28	TGTGCCAGCAGTTCCTCTAAGGCCGGCGGTCAGCCCCAGCATTTT	CASSSSKAGGQPQHF
TRBJ2-7	-	13	many	TRBV7-9	TGTGCCAGCAGCTTAGGGACCCCAAGCGAGCAGTACTTC	CASSLGTPSEQYF
TRBJ2-3	TRBD2	14	many	TRBV29-1	TGCAGCGGGAGACTAGCGGGAGAGGCAGATACGCAGTATTTT	CSGRLAGEADTQYF
TRBJ2-7	TRBD2	18	many	TRBV10-3	TGTGCCATCAGTGAGTCACACGGACTAGCGGTCGACTCCTACGAGCAGTACTTC	CAISESHGLAVDSYEQYF
TRBJ1-1	TRBD1	14	many	TRBV20-1	TGCAGTGCTAGAGGCGTACAGACAGGGGGGGAAGCTTTCTTT	CSARGVQTGGEAFF
TRBJ2-1	-	14	-	TRBV19	TGTGCCAGTAGAGGCAGGGGAAGCTACAATGAGCAGTTCTTC	CASRGRGSYNEQFF
TRBJ2-7	TRBD1	15	-	TRBV20-1	TGCAGTGCTAGGCCTACGACAGGGAGTGTGCACGAGCAGTACTTC	CSARPTTGSVHEQYF
TRBJ2-3	-	13	many	TRBV20-1	TGCAGTGCTAGTGTAGCCAGCACAGATACGCAGTATTTT	CSASVASTDTQYF
TRBJ1-2	TRBD1	16	many	TRBV12-3/TRBV12-4	TGTGCCAGCAGTTCACCCCACAGGACAGGGGGTAATGGCTACACCTTC	CASSSPHRTGGNGYTF
TRBJ1-2	-	15	-	TRBV27	TGTGCCAGCAGTTCAGGGGCCAGTCTTAACTATGGCTGCACCTTC	CASSSGASLNYGCTF
TRBJ2-5	TRBD2	14	-	TRBV9	TGTGCCAGCAGCGTAGGGACTAGCGGGAGCTTTCGGTACTTC	CASSVGTSGSFRYF
TRBJ1-2	-	13	many	TRBV19	TGTGCCAGTAGTCCGGAGTTCGGCTATGGCTACACCTTC	CASSPEFGYGYTF
TRBJ2-7	-	14	many	TRBV6-2/TRBV6-3	TGTGCCAGCACCCTGTTGTATGGGGGATACGAGCAGTACTTC	CASTLLYGGYEQYF
TRBJ2-2	TRBD2	17	many	TRBV28	TGTGCCAGCAGTTACCCCGGGACTAGCGGGAACACCGGGGAGCTGTTTTTT	CASSYPGTSGNTGELFF
TRBJ2-2	-	14	many	TRBV20-1	TGCAGTGCTAGACCCAGGGAGAGGACCGGGGAGCTGTTTTTT	CSARPRERTGELFF
TRBJ1-2	-	12	-	TRBV2	TGTGCCAGCGTGGACAGTCTCTATGGCTACACCTTC	CASVDSLYGYTF
TRBJ1-2	-	12	few	TRBV13	TGTGCCAGCAGCTCGCGGGGGTTTAGCTACACCTTC	CASSSRGFSYTF
TRBJ1-1	-	12	-	TRBV7-2	TGTGCCAGCAGCTTTCAGAACACTGAAGCTTCCTTT	CASSFQNTEASF
TRBJ1-1	-	14	-	TRBV11-3	TGTGCCAGCAGCCGGGGACGGATGAACACTGAAGCTCTCTTT	CASSRGRMNTEALF
TRBJ2-7	-	13	many	TRBV6-1	TGTGCCAGCAGTCCCCTAGCTCTTGACGAGCAGTACTTC	CASSPLALDEQYF
TRBJ2-7	-	14	many	TRBV27	TGTGCCAGCAGTATCTCCGGGAGTGCCAACGAGCAGTACTTC	CASSISGSANEQYF
TRBJ2-1	-	17	many	TRBV20-1	TGCAGTGCTAGAGATGTGGAGGGAGTAAACTCCTACAATGAGCAGTTCTTC	CSARDVEGVNSYNEQFF
TRBJ2-5	TRBD1	15	-	TRBV7-9	TGTGCCAGCAGCTTAGCGAGACAGGGACAGAAGACCCAGTACTTC	CASSLARQGQKTQYF
TRBJ2-1	TRBD2	16	-	TRBV10-2	TGCGCCAGCAGTGACTATCCAGCGGGAGCCCGCAATGAGCAGTTCTTC	CASSDYPAGARNEQFF
TRBJ2-7	-	16	-	TRBV27	TGTGCCAGCTTAACCCCCCGAGGCGGCACCTCCTACGAGCAGTACTTC	CASLTPRGGTSYEQYF
TRBJ2-2	-	14	many	TRBV10-3	TGTGCCATCAGTGAGTCCACGGCCGCGGGGGAGCTGTTTTTT	CAISESTAAGELFF
TRBJ1-1	-	13	many	TRBV30	TGTGCCTGGAGGCCAGGAATCGCCCCTGAAGCTTTCTTT	CAWRPGIAPEAFF